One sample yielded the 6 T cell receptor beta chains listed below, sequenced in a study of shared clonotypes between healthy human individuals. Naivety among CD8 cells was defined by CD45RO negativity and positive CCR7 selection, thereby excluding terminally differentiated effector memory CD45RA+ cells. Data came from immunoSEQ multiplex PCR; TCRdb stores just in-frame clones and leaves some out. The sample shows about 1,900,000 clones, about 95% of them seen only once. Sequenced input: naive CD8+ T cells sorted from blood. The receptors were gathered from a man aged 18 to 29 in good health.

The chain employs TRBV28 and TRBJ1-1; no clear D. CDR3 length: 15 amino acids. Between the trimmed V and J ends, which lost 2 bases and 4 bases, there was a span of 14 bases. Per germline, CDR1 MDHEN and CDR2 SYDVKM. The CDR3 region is CASSLTRHTGTEAFF. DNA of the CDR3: TGTGCCAGCAGTTTAACGCGACACACGGGCACTGAAGCTTTCTTT.

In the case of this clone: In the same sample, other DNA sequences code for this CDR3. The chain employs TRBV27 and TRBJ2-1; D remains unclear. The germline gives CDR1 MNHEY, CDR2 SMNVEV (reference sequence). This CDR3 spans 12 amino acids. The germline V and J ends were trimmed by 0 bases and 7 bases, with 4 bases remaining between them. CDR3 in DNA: TGTGCCAGCAGTTTATCCAGGAATGAGCAGTTCTTC. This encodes CASSLSRNEQFF.

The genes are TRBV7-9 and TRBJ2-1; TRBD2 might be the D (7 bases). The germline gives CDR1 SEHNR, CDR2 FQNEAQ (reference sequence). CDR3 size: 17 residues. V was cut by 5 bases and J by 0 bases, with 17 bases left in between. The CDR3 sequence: CASSPVVGGHSYNEQFF. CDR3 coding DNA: TGTGCCAGCAGCCCAGTGGTGGGGGGGCACTCCTACAATGAGCAGTTCTTC.

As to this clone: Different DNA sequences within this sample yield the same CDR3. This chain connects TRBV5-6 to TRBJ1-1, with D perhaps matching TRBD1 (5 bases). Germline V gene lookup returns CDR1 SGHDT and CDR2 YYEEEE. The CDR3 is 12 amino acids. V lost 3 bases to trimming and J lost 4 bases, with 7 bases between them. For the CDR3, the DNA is TGTGCCAGCAGCTGGGGGAGCACTGAAGCTTTCTTT. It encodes CASSWGSTEAFF.

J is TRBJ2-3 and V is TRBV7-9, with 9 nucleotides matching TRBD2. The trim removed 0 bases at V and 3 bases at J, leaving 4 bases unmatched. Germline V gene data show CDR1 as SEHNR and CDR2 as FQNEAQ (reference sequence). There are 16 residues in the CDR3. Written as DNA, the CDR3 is TGTGCCAGCAGCTTAGCAGCGGGGGGCCGAACAGATACGCAGTATTTT. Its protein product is CASSLAAGGRTDTQYF.

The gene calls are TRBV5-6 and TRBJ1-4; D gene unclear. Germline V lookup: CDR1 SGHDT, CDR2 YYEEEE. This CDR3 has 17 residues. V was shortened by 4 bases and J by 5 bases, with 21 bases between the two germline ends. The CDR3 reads CASSIGSLGAGNEKLFF. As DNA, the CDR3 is TGTGCCAGCAGCATCGGATCACTGGGCGCGGGGAATGAAAAACTGTTTTTT. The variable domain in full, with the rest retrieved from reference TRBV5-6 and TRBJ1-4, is DAGVTQSPTHLIKTRGQQVTLRCSPKSGHDTVSWYQQALGQGPQFIFQYYEEEERQRGNFPDRFSGHQFPNYSSELNVNALLLGDSALYLCASSIGSLGAGNEKLFFGSGTQLSVL.